Below are 31 T cell receptor beta chains sequenced from a single sample in a study of control samples from healthy donors and cancer patients. Sequenced by immunoSEQ multiplex PCR; TCRdb stores in-frame clones only, minus some. This table holds fewer than 90,000 clones, around 94% found once. Material for sequencing was blood. These receptors were obtained from a woman aged 40 to 55 in good health.

This chain connects TRBV10-2 to TRBJ1-1; TRBD1 might be the D (6 bases). V was shortened by 6 bases and J by 4 bases, with 9 bases between the two germline ends. Germline-derived CDR1 and CDR2 are WSHSY and SAAADI. The CDR3 covers 12 residues. The CDR3 DNA sequence: TGCGCCAGCAGAGGGACATTCACTGAAGCTTTCTTT. Its translation: CASRGTFTEAFF.

The chain carries TRBV9 and TRBJ2-7; 7 bases agree with TRBD2. CDR3 length: 15 residues. Germline V gene data show CDR1 as SGDLS and CDR2 as YYNGEE. With V trimmed by 4 bases and J by 1 base, 8 bases remained unmatched. CDR3 nucleotides: TGTGCCAGCAGCCCCCGGTCGGGGGGTTCCTACGAGCAGTACTTC. Its protein product is CASSPRSGGSYEQYF.

The chain couples TRBV9 to TRBJ2-3; 9 bases map to TRBD1. This CDR3 has 16 residues. J was trimmed by 2 bases and V by 3 bases; bases with no gene match: 7. Germline values: CDR1 SGDLS, CDR2 YYNGEE. The CDR3: CASSAGTGRFTDTQYF. The DNA for the CDR3 is TGTGCCAGCAGCGCGGGGACAGGGAGGTTCACAGATACGCAGTATTTT.

This chain connects TRBV27 to TRBJ2-7, with 10 nucleotides matching TRBD1. CDR1 is MNHEY and CDR2 is SMNVEV in the germline V gene (reference sequence). The CDR3 loop spans 15 amino acids. V gave up 4 bases and J gave up 4 bases; unmatched junction bases: 7. CDR3 sequence reads: CASSYTGTGVYEQYF. The CDR3 nucleotides are TGTGCCAGCAGTTATACCGGGACAGGGGTTTACGAGCAGTACTTC.

Of note for this clone: This sample includes further DNA sequences coding for the same CDR3. The V and J genes are TRBV10-2 and TRBJ1-2, with TRBD1 identical over 8 bases. V gave up 2 bases and J gave up 5 bases; unmatched junction bases: 7. This CDR3 is 15 amino acids long. Germline loops: CDR1 WSHSY, CDR2 SAAADI. The CDR3 sequence: CASSEGQGAGYGYTF. CDR3 nucleotide sequence: TGCGCCAGCAGTGAGGGTCAGGGGGCAGGATATGGCTACACCTTC.

This chain joins TRBV4-1 and TRBJ1-6; D ambiguous. CDR1 is MGHRA and CDR2 is YSYEKL in the germline V gene. The CDR3 runs to 14 residues. Trimming cost V 0 bases and J 8 bases, with 8 bases left between them. This CDR3 is CASSQDQAYSPLHF. CDR3 bases: TGCGCCAGCAGCCAAGATCAGGCTTATTCACCCCTCCACTTT.

A remark on this clone: The sample contains more than one DNA sequence encoding this CDR3. J is TRBJ2-7 and V is TRBV3-1 (or the pseudogene TRBV3-2), with D possibly TRBD2 on 5 matching bases. Trimming took 1 base from V and 2 from J, leaving 9 bases between them. CDR1 and CDR2 (germline): LGHDT, YNNKEL (reference sequence). There are 14 residues in the CDR3. Here the CDR3 DNA reads TGTGCCAGCAGCCAAGGGACTTCCCCCTACGAGCAGTACTTC. It codes for CASSQGTSPYEQYF.

The chain recombines TRBV5-1 with TRBJ2-7; D ambiguous. The CDR3 consists of 11 residues. Between the trimmed V and J ends, which lost 2 bases and 2 bases, there was a span of 2 bases. The germline V gene has CDR1 SGHRS and CDR2 YFSETQ. The CDR3 nucleotides are TGCGCCAGCAGCTTAACCTACGAGCAGTACTTC. Its translation is CASSLTYEQYF.

This rearrangement joins TRBV19 to TRBJ1-6; D remains ambiguous. Germline CDR1 reads LNHDA; CDR2 reads SQIVND (reference sequence). The CDR3 spans 12 residues. Trimming cost V 5 bases and J 7 bases, with 6 bases left between them. CDR3 loop: CASSRQNSPLHF. The CDR3 DNA sequence: TGTGCCAGTAGTCGTCAGAATTCACCCCTCCACTTT.

As concerns this clone: One junction end disagrees with the germline gene, perhaps due to a read error. This chain links TRBV3-1 (or the pseudogene TRBV3-2) with TRBJ2-1; 8 bases are shared with TRBD2. CDR3 size: 13 residues. Germline CDR1 reads LGHDT; CDR2 reads YNNKEL (reference sequence). DNA for the CDR3: TGTGCCAGCAGCCAAGATCTGCTGGGCGGGAGGCTCTTC. This codes for CASSQDLLGGRLF.

This sequence joins TRBV10-3 and TRBJ1-2, with TRBD1 matching 11 bases. The V gene end was trimmed by 8 bases and the J gene end by 2 bases; junction bases not matched to a gene: 7. CDR1 ENHRY and CDR2 SYGVKD come from the germline V gene. CDR3 length equals 15 residues. The chain's CDR3 is CAIRTGGQENYGYTF. Written as DNA, the CDR3 is TGTGCCATCCGGACAGGGGGCCAAGAAAACTATGGCTACACCTTC.

The chain recombines TRBV5-8 with TRBJ1-2, with 9 bases fitting TRBD1. V lost 4 bases to trimming and J lost 8 bases; unmatched junction nucleotides: 9. The V gene's germline CDR1 is SGHTS and CDR2 YDEGEE. CDR3 length: 14 amino acids. The CDR3 loop reads CASSRIQGARGYTF. DNA of the CDR3: TGTGCCAGCAGCCGCATACAGGGGGCTCGGGGCTACACCTTC.

The CDR3 sequence: CASRQTSVSTDTQYF. CDR3 in DNA: TGTGCCAGTAGGCAGACTAGCGTAAGCACAGATACGCAGTATTTT. The chain employs TRBV19 and TRBJ2-3; 8 nucleotides match TRBD2. Germline CDR1 reads LNHDA; CDR2 reads SQIVND (reference sequence). V gave up 6 bases and J gave up 0 bases; unmatched junction bases: 5. This CDR3 has 15 residues. The full variable domain, completed using reference TRBV19 and TRBJ2-3, is DGGITQSPKYLFRKEGQNVTLSCEQNLNHDAMYWYRQDPGQGLRLIYYSQIVNDFQKGDIAEGYSVSREKKESFPLTVTSAQKNPTAFYLCASRQTSVSTDTQYFGPGTRLTVL.

The chain joins TRBV28 to TRBJ1-1; D possibly corresponds to TRBD1 (6 bases). Germline CDR1 is MDHEN and CDR2 is SYDVKM. The V and J ends lost 4 bases and 0 bases respectively, with 12 bases between them. The CDR3 runs 15 residues. The CDR3 nucleotides are TGTGCCAGCAGTTCGGGGGCAACAGTGAACACTGAAGCTTTCTTT. This translates into CASSSGATVNTEAFF.

The chain employs TRBV4-2 and TRBJ1-1; D ambiguous. The CDR3 sequence is 13 residues long. CDR1 and CDR2 from the germline V gene are LGHNA and YNFKEQ. Trimming pared 0 bases from V and 6 bases from J, leaving 8 bases between. CDR3: CASSQDGWAEAFF. The CDR3 DNA follows: TGTGCCAGCAGCCAAGACGGGTGGGCTGAAGCTTTCTTT.

The chain links TRBV9 to TRBJ2-7; D not certain. Trimming removed 0 bases from V and 0 bases from J, with 10 bases in between. The CDR3 totals 15 residues. Germline V gene sequence: CDR1 SGDLS, CDR2 YYNGEE. In DNA form, the CDR3 reads TGTGCCAGCAGCGTAGGGGTGACGCTCTCCTACGAGCAGTACTTC. This codes for CASSVGVTLSYEQYF. The full variable domain, its missing parts supplied by reference TRBV9 and TRBJ2-7, is DSGVTQTPKHLITATGQRVTLRCSPRSGDLSVYWYQQSLDQGLQFLIQYYNGEERAKGNILERFSAQQFPDLHSELNLSSLELGDSALYFCASSVGVTLSYEQYFGPGTRLTVT.

This sequence joins TRBV7-2 and TRBJ2-5, with 9 nucleotides matching TRBD2. CDR1 is SGHTA, CDR2 FQGNSA, per germline. Unmatched junction bases numbered 9, after V lost 2 bases and J lost 5 bases. The CDR3 consists of 16 residues. In DNA form, the CDR3 reads TGTGCCAGCAGCTTACCACTTAGCGGGAGCTATGAGACCCAGTACTTC. Its translation: CASSLPLSGSYETQYF.

The rearrangement uses TRBV9 and TRBJ2-7; 7 nucleotides agree with TRBD2. The CDR3 has 15 amino acids. V gave up 0 bases and J gave up 4 bases; unmatched junction bases: 7. Germline V gene lookup returns CDR1 SGDLS and CDR2 YYNGEE. CDR3 protein: CASSVDGGGLYEQYF. In DNA form, the CDR3 reads TGTGCCAGCAGCGTAGATGGGGGAGGGCTTTACGAGCAGTACTTC.

The chain employs TRBV7-2 and TRBJ2-7; 11 nucleotides line up with TRBD1. J lost 6 bases, V lost 2 bases, and 6 bases had no gene match. Per germline, CDR1 SGHTA and CDR2 FQGNSA. The CDR3 contains 15 residues. The CDR3 here is CASSLIRTGGAEQYF. For the CDR3, the DNA is TGTGCCAGCAGCTTAATTAGGACAGGGGGCGCCGAGCAGTACTTC.

The chain carries TRBV5-1 and TRBJ2-1; TRBD2 matches at 15 bases. The CDR3 runs 21 residues. With 3 bases clipped from V and 0 bases from J, the junction kept 13 bases outside the gene matches. Germline CDR1 and CDR2: SGHRS and YFSETQ. The DNA for the CDR3 is TGCGCCAGCAGCTCTTACCCGGGACTAGCGGGAGGCCAGAGCTCCTACAATGAGCAGTTCTTC. Translated, it gives CASSSYPGLAGGQSSYNEQFF.

This chain links TRBV18 with TRBJ1-3; D unresolved. Trimming left V 0 bases short and J 9 bases short, with 9 bases between. The CDR3 consists of 13 residues. Germline CDR1 KGHSH, CDR2 LQKENI. The CDR3 nucleotides read TGTGCCAGCTCACCACCGGCACGCTCCACCATATATTTT. It codes for CASSPPARSTIYF.

The chain couples TRBV5-6 to TRBJ1-5; 7 bases are a match to TRBD1. V lost 0 bases, J lost 1 base, and 1 base stayed unmatched. The CDR3 runs to 15 residues. Germline assignment: CDR1 SGHDT and CDR2 YYEEEE. CDR3 nucleotide sequence: TGTGCCAGCAGCTTGGTAGGGGGCAGCAATCAGCCCCAGCATTTT. Protein product: CASSLVGGSNQPQHF.

The chain couples TRBV3-1 (or the pseudogene TRBV3-2) to TRBJ1-2, with 11 bases identical to TRBD1. The CDR3 runs 15 residues. Germline V gene data show CDR1 as LGHDT and CDR2 as YNNKEL (reference sequence). With 7 bases clipped from V and 4 bases from J, the junction kept 8 bases outside the gene matches. The CDR3 here is CASMDRGPNTYGYTF. DNA of the CDR3: TGTGCCAGCATGGACAGGGGGCCGAACACCTATGGCTACACCTTC.

The chain uses TRBV7-9 and TRBJ1-6; D is perhaps TRBD1 (5 bases). This CDR3 is built from 16 residues. Trimming removed 5 bases from V and 5 bases from J, with 16 bases in between. Germline V gene lookup returns CDR1 SEHNR and CDR2 FQNEAQ (reference sequence). In DNA form, the CDR3 reads TGTGCCAGCAGCCCGGCCGGGACGGGTAATAATTCACCCCTCCACTTT. It specifies CASSPAGTGNNSPLHF.

V and J are TRBV10-1 and TRBJ2-1, with 9 bases fitting TRBD2. Germline CDR1 reads WNHNN; CDR2 reads SYGVQD (reference sequence). After removal of 4 bases from V and 7 bases from J, the junction contained 11 bases not matched to a gene. The CDR3 totals 16 residues. In nucleotides, the CDR3 is TGCGCCAGCAGTGCGATTGGCGGGAGGGCACGGAATGAGCAGTTCTTC. This codes for CASSAIGGRARNEQFF.

This sequence joins TRBV3-1 (or the pseudogene TRBV3-2) and TRBJ1-2, with unresolved D. CDR3 length: 12 amino acids. CDR1 and CDR2 from the germline V gene are LGHDT and YNNKEL (reference sequence). The V gene lost 4 bases and the J gene lost 5 bases, with 8 bases spanning the gap. The CDR3 DNA reads as TGTGCCAGCAGCCCCGGACCATATGGCTACACCTTC. It encodes CASSPGPYGYTF.

DNA of the CDR3: TGTGCCAGCACTCAACCCGCAGATACGCAGTATTTT. The encoded protein is CASTQPADTQYF. The J gene is TRBJ2-3, the V gene TRBV7-2; no firm D call. The germline gives CDR1 SGHTA, CDR2 FQGNSA. The CDR3 has 12 amino acids. The V end lost 7 bases, the J end lost 4 bases, and 9 bases lay between the germline ends.

This sequence joins TRBV6-6 and TRBJ2-3; D not certain. CDR1 is MNHNY and CDR2 is SVGAGI in the germline V gene (reference sequence). Trimming removed 5 bases from V and 4 bases from J, with 16 bases in between. This CDR3 has 15 residues. CDR3 region: CASSPKWVSPDTQYF. CDR3 DNA sequence: TGTGCCAGCAGTCCGAAGTGGGTTTCGCCAGATACGCAGTATTTT.

In its sample, this clone was seen a few times. J is TRBJ1-2 and V is TRBV6-5; a weak D match, TRBD1 (5 bases). The CDR3 is 12 residues long. Germline V gives CDR1 MNHEY, CDR2 SVGAGI. Between the trimmed V and J ends, which lost 5 bases and 7 bases, there was a span of 11 bases. CDR3 sequence reads: CASSRGRGGYTF. The CDR3 coding sequence is TGTGCCAGCAGTAGGGGAAGGGGTGGCTACACCTTC.

V usage is TRBV11-2 and J usage is TRBJ2-7, with a tentative D call TRBD1 (5 bases). The CDR3 sequence is 15 residues long. V was trimmed by 0 bases and J by 5 bases, leaving 14 bases between them. The V gene's germline CDR1 is SGHAT and CDR2 FQNNGV. The CDR3 protein is CASSLDPRQSHEQYF. The CDR3 DNA reads as TGTGCCAGCAGCTTAGATCCTAGACAGAGCCACGAGCAGTACTTC.

The CDR3 loop is CASTPRTSGGVGEQFF. DNA for the CDR3: TGCGCCAGCACCCCGAGGACTAGCGGGGGGGTGGGTGAGCAGTTCTTC. The chain uses TRBV5-1 and TRBJ2-1; the match to TRBD2 covers 15 bases. The CDR3 totals 16 residues. Germline-derived CDR1 and CDR2 are SGHRS and YFSETQ. V lost 6 bases and J lost 9; bases outside the gene matches: 10.